These 5 T cell receptor beta chains were all obtained from the same sample, sequenced in a study of T cells after posttransplantation cyclophosphamide. TCRdb's copy holds only in-frame clones and misses some; the assay was immunoSEQ multiplex PCR. The table has approximately 6,900 clones, 95% to 98% seen once; the top ten hold around 0.5%. The sample consisted of naive CD8+ T cells sorted from PBMCs. These receptors originate from a woman in her twenties or thirties in good health and a related stem cell transplant donor.

The chain is built from TRBV5-6 and TRBJ2-7; TRBD1 agrees at 7 bases. The CDR3 has 14 amino acids. The germline V gene has CDR1 SGHDT and CDR2 YYEEEE. Trimming cost V 6 bases and J 0 bases; bases outside gene matches: 6. The CDR3 region is CASNPGQISYEQYF. The DNA of the CDR3 is TGTGCCAGCAACCCGGGACAGATCTCCTACGAGCAGTACTTC.

The genes are TRBV6-5 and TRBJ1-6; TRBD1 matches at 8 bases. CDR3 size: 15 residues. The junction had 6 bases not matched to a gene; V was cut back by 4 bases and J by 7 bases. CDR1 and CDR2 (germline): MNHEY, SVGAGI. The CDR3 region has the DNA TGTGCCAGCAGTTTAACGGGACAGGTCAATTCACCCCTCCACTTT. Translated, it gives CASSLTGQVNSPLHF.

This rearrangement joins TRBV4-2 to TRBJ1-1, with D possibly matching TRBD1 (5 bases). Germline lookup yields CDR1 LGHNA and CDR2 YNFKEQ. The V end lost 1 base, the J end lost 9 bases, and 12 bases lay between the germline ends. The CDR3 has 13 residues. The CDR3 region is CASSQGREGKAFF. CDR3 bases: TGTGCCAGCAGCCAAGGGAGGGAGGGGAAAGCTTTCTTT.

The chain has TRBV4-1 and TRBJ2-1; weak D call: TRBD2 (6 bases). The germline CDR1 and CDR2 sequences are MGHRA and YSYEKL. CDR3 size: 15 residues. The V end was cut by 3 bases, the J end by 0 bases, with 9 bases between. The CDR3 loop reads CASSQIGSSYNEQFF. The CDR3 region has the DNA TGCGCCAGCAGCCAGATCGGGAGCTCCTACAATGAGCAGTTCTTC.

V usage is TRBV7-6 and J usage is TRBJ2-7; D is uncertain. The CDR3 is 13 residues long. Germline V gene data show CDR1 as SGHVS and CDR2 as FNYEAQ. Trimming removed 5 bases at V and 5 bases at J, with 13 bases between. CDR3 DNA: TGTGCCAGCAGCCCCTATGTCGGTGACGAGCAGTACTTC. This gives the protein CASSPYVGDEQYF.